This TCR beta chain emerged from a study of T cell responses to AZD1222 COVID-19 vaccine. Overall study findings and caveats: Distributed over spike, vaccine-associated CD4 TCRs predominated at 160-218 and 743-854.

In the case of this clone: Antigen unknown.

Trimming stripped 0 bases from V and 11 bases from J, with 22 bases between. The CDR3 spans 16 residues. Germline lookup yields CDR1 LGHNA and CDR2 YNFKEQ. TCRdb's copy holds only in-frame clones and misses some; the assay was immunoSEQ multiplex PCR. The table has 160,000 or so clones, roughly 90% seen once; the top ten hold over 4%. This sample comprised peripheral blood, obtained 28 days after the second AZD1222 dose. This chain links TRBV4-2 with TRBJ1-1; D call uncertain. The clonotype comes from an adult who received the AZD1222 COVID-19 vaccine. The CDR3 spells CASSQDRGMNILEAFF. The DNA of the CDR3 is TGTGCCAGCAGCCAAGATCGGGGAATGAATATTTTGGAGGCTTTCTTT.